The clone carrying this T cell receptor (beta chain) was counted a few times. The antigen remains undetermined. Relative to the germline gene, one junction end is altered; a read error may explain this. This sample was taken from a study of type 1 and type 2 diabetes patients. The wider study: The cohort mixed type 1 diabetes, type 2 diabetes and nondiabetic donors. General study findings and limits: Groups were not age- or gender-matched, which may bias interpretation. With limited T2D and control samples, some T1D-only expanded clones may not be T1D-specific.

Amplification started from genomic DNA. The TCR beta CDR3 region was amplified using 30 forward and 13 reverse primers. TCRdb independently ran MiXCR on the multiplex PCR reads; one entry per CDR3 protein. Of more than 250,000 distinct CDR3 sequences in the sample, around 47% are singletons; the top ten hold about 13%. No donor had another autoimmune disease or recent infection within four weeks. This receptor was identified in a man between 18 and 29 years old with type 2 diabetes. Sequences were obtained from peripheral blood mononuclear cells (PBMCs).

The CDR3 coding sequence is TGTGCCATCAGTGAACAGGGACTAACCTACAATGAGCAGTTCTTT. The encoded protein is CAISEQGLTYNEQFF. This rearrangement joins TRBV2 to TRBJ2-1; TRBD2 might be the D (7 bases). There are 15 residues in the CDR3. Germline V gives CDR1 SNHLY, CDR2 FYNNEI.